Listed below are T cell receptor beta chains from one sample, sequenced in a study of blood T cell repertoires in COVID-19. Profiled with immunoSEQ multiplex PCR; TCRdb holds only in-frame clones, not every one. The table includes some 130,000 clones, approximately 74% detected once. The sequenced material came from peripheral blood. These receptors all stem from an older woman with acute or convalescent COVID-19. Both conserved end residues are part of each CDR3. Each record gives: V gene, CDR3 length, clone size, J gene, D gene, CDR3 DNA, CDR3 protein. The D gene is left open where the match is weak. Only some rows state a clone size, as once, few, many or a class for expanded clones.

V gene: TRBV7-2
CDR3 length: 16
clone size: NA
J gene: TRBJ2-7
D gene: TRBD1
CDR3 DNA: TGTGCCAGCAGCTTAATCGGGACAGGGGAAGGTTACGAGCAGTACTTC
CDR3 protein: CASSLIGTGEGYEQYF

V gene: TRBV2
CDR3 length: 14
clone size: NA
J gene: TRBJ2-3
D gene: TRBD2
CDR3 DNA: TGTGCCAGCAGTCGGGACTACAGCACAGATACGCAGTATTTT
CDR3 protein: CASSRDYSTDTQYF

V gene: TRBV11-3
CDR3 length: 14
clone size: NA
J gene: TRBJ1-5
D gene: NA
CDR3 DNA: TGTGCCAGCAGCTTAAACAGGGTCGAACAGCCCCAGCATTTT
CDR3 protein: CASSLNRVEQPQHF

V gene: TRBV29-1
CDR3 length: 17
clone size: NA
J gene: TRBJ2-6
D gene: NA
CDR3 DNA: TGCAGCGTTGCCCTTACAGGCCCGGGCTCTGGGGCCAACGTCCTGACTTTC
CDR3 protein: CSVALTGPGSGANVLTF

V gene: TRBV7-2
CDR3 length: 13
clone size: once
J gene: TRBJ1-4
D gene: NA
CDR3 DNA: TGTGCCAGCACGACAGGCCTTGTGGAAAAACTGTTTTTT
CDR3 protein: CASTTGLVEKLFF

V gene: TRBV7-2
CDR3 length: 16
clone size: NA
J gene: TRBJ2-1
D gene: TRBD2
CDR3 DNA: TGTGCCAGCAGCTGGGGCCTGGGGACTAGCGGGGGAGAGCAGTTCTTC
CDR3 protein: CASSWGLGTSGGEQFF

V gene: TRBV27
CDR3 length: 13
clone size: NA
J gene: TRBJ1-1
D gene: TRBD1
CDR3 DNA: TGTGCCAGCAGTCCACAGGGGAGTGGGCGAGCTTTCTTT
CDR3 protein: CASSPQGSGRAFF

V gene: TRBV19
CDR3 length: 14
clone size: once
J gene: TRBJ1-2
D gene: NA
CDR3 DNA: TGTGCCAGTAGTATGCAGGACACCTACTATGGCTACACCTTC
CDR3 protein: CASSMQDTYYGYTF

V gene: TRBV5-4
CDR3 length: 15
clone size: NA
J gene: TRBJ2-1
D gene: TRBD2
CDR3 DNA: TGTGCCAGCAGCTCTCAGCGGGACTCCTACAATGAGCAGTTCTTC
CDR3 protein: CASSSQRDSYNEQFF

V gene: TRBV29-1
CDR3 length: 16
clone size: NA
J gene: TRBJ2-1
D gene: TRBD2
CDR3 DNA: TGCAGCGTTGAAGGTCGGACTAGCGGGAGGATCAATGAGCAGTTCTTC
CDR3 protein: CSVEGRTSGRINEQFF

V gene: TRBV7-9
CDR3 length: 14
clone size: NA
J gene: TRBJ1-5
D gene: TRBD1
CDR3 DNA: TGTGCCAGCAGCTCCGGACAGGGAAATCAGCCCCAGCATTTT
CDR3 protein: CASSSGQGNQPQHF

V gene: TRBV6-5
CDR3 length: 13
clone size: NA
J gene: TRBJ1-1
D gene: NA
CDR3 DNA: TGTGCCAGCGGGAGGGCACTGAACACTGAAGCTTTCTTT
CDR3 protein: CASGRALNTEAFF

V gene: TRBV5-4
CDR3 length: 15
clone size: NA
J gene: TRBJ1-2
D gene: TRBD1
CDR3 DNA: TGTGCCAGCAGCTTAACCACAGGGGGGCACTATGGCTACACCTTC
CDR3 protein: CASSLTTGGHYGYTF

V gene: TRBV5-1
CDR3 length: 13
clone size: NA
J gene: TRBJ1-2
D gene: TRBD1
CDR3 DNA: TGCGCCAGCAGCTCTCGACAGGGGAATGGCTACACCTTC
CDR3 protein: CASSSRQGNGYTF

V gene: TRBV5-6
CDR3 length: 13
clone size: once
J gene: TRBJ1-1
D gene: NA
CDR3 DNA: TGTGCCAGCAGCCTGCCGACAGGCCGTGAAGCTTTCTTT
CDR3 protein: CASSLPTGREAFF

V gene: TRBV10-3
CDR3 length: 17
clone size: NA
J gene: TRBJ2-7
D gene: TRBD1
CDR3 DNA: TGTGCCATCAGTAGGTATCCACCGGGACAGGGGGACCACGAGCAGTACTTC
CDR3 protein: CAISRYPPGQGDHEQYF

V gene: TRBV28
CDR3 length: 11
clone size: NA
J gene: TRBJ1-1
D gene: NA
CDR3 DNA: TGTGCCAGCAGTTTGCAGTGGGAAGCTTTCTTT
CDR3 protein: CASSLQWEAFF

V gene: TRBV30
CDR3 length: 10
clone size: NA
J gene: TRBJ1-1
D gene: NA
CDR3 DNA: TGTGCCTGCAGGGTCACTGAAGCTTTCTTT
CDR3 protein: CACRVTEAFF

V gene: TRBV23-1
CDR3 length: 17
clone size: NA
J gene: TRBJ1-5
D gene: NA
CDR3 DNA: TGCGCCAGCAGTCAACTAACCCACAGGGATAGCAATCAGCCCCAGCATTTT
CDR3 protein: CASSQLTHRDSNQPQHF

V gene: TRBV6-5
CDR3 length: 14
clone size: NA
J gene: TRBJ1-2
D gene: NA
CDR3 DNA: TGTGCCAGCAGACAGAGACAGACTAACTATGGCTACACCTTC
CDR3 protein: CASRQRQTNYGYTF

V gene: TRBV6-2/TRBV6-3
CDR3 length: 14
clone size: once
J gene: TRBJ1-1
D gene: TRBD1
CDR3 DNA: TGTGCCAGCAGTTACAGACAGGGTGGCACTGAAGCTTTCTTT
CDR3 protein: CASSYRQGGTEAFF

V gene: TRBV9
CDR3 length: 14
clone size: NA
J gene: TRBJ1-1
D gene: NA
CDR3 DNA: TGTGCCAGCAGCGTAGGTCTCGAGGGCACTGAAGCTTTCTTT
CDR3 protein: CASSVGLEGTEAFF

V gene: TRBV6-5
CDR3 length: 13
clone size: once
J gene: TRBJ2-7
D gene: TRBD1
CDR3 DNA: TGTGCCAGCAGGGGACAGGGGACGTCCGAGCAGTACTTC
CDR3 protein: CASRGQGTSEQYF

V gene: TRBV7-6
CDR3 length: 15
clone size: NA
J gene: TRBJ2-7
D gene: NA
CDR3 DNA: TGTGCCAGCAGCTTAGGGAACGGGATTTCCTACGAGCAGTACTTC
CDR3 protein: CASSLGNGISYEQYF

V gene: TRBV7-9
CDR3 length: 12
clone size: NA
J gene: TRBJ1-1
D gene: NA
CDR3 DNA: TGTGCCAGCAGCCCCGATACTAGAGAAGCTTTCTTT
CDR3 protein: CASSPDTREAFF

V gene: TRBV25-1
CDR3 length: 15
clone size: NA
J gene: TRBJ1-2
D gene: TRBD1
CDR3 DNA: TGTGCCAGCAGTGGGTTGACAGGGGGCAACTATGGCTACACCTTC
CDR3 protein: CASSGLTGGNYGYTF

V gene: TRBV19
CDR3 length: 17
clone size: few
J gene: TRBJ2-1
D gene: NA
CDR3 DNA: TGTGCCAGTAGTATAGGTTTGGCTAGATCAAGAAATGATGAGCAGTTCTTC
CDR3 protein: CASSIGLARSRNDEQFF

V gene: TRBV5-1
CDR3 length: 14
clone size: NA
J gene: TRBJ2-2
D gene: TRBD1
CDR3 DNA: TGCGCCAGCAGCCCGGGACAGAGTACCGGGGAGCTGTTTTTT
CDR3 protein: CASSPGQSTGELFF

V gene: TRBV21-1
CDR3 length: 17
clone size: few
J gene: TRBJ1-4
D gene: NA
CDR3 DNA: TGTGCCAGCAGCAAAGATCGTGGCAGTCCAGTGGAGGAAAAACTGTTTTTT
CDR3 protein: CASSKDRGSPVEEKLFF

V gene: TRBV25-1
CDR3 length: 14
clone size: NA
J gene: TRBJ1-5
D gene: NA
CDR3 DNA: TGTGCCAGCAGTGGCAGTAGTCCGGGTGGACCCCAGCATTTT
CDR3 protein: CASSGSSPGGPQHF

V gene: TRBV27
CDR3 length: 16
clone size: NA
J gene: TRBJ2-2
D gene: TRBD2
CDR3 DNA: TGTGCCAGCAGTCCAAGACTAGCGGGAGGTACCGGGGAGCTGTTTTTT
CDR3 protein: CASSPRLAGGTGELFF

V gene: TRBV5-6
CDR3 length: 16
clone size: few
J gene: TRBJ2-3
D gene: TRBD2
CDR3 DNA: TGTGCCAGCAGCTTTAAAATAGCGGGAGGCCAGGATACGCAGTATTTT
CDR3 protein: CASSFKIAGGQDTQYF

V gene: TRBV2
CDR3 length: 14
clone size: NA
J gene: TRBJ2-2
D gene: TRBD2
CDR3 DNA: TGTGCCAGCAGTGAGGTCGGGACTAGCGGGGAGCTGTTTTTT
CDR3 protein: CASSEVGTSGELFF

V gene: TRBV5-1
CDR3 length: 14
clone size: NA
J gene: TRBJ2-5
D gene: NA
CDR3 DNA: TGCGCCAGCAGCTGGAGGGTAGGAAGGGAGACCCAGTACTTC
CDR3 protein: CASSWRVGRETQYF

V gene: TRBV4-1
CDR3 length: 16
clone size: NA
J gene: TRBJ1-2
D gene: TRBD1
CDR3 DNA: TGCGCCAGCAGCCAAGTTGGGACAGGGGTGTTCGATGGCTACACCTTC
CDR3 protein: CASSQVGTGVFDGYTF

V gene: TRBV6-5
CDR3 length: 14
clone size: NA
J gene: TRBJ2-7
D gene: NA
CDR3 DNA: TGTGCCAGCAGTTACTCTCCAGTTTCCTACGAGCAGTACTTC
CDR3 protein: CASSYSPVSYEQYF

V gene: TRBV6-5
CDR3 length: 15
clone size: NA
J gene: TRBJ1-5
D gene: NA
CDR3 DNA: TGTGCCAGCAGTACCTCAGGGCTGACGGGTCAGCCCCAGCATTTT
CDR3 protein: CASSTSGLTGQPQHF

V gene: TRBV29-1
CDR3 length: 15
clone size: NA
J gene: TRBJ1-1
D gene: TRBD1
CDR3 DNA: TGCAGCGCCGCCGGGGACAGGGGGCGCGGTCCTGAAGCTTTCTTT
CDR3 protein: CSAAGDRGRGPEAFF

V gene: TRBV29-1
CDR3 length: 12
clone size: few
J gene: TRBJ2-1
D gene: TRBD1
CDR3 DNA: TGCAGCGTTTTCCACAGGGGGAATGAGCAGTTCTTC
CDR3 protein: CSVFHRGNEQFF

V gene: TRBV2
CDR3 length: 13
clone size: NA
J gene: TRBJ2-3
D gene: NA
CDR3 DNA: TGTGCCAGCAGTGTTCCCTTCACAGATACGCAGTATTTT
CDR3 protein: CASSVPFTDTQYF

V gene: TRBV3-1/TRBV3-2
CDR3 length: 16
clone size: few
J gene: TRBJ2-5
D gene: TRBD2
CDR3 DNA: TGTGCCAGCAGACGCCTAGCGGGAGGTTTACAAGAGACCCAGTACTTC
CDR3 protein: CASRRLAGGLQETQYF

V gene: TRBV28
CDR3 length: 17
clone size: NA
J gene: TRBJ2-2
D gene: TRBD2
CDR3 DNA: TGTGCCAGCAGTTTATCGGGACTAGCGGAGAACACCGGGGAGCTGTTTTTT
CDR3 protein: CASSLSGLAENTGELFF

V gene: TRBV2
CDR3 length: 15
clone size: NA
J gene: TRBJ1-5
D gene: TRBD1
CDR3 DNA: TGTGCCAGCAGCGGGACAGGGGGAGTTAGTCAGCCCCAGCATTTT
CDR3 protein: CASSGTGGVSQPQHF

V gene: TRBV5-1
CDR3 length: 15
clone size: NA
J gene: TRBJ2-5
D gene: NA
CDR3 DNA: TGCGCCAGCAGCTTACAACGGGGAGGAAAAGAGACCCAGTACTTC
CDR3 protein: CASSLQRGGKETQYF